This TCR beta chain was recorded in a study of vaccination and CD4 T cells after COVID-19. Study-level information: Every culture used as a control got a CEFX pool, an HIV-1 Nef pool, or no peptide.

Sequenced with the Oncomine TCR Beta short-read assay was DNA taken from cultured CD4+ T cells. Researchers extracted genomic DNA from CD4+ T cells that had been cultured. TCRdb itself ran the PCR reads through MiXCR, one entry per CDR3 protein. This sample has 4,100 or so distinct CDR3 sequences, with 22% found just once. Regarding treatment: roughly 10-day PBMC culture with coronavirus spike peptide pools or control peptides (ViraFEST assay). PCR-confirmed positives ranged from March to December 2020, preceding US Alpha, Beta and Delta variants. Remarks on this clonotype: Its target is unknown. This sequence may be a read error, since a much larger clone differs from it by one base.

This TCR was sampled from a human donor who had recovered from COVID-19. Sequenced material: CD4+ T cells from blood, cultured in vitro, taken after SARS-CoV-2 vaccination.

CDR3 DNA sequence: TGTACCAGCAGCGCCTCCTACGAGCAGTACTTC. It translates to CTSSASYEQYF. This rearrangement joins TRBV7-9 to TRBJ2-7, with D uncertain. CDR1 and CDR2 (germline): SEHNR, FQNEAQ (reference sequence). The CDR3 is made up of 11 amino acids.